The entry that follows covers one T cell receptor beta chain sequence. TCRdb reprocessed the 5' RACE reads and stores each CDR3 protein as one record, lacking DNA. The sample data list roughly 170,000 distinct CDR3 sequences. This sample stems from a study of monozygotic twins with inflammatory bowel disease. This CDR3 region has 12 residues. The germline V gene has CDR1 DFQATT and CDR2 SNEGSKA (reference sequence). The receptor comes from a human donor with ulcerative colitis or Crohn's disease, or a healthy co-twin of an affected twin (not recorded which). The rearrangement links TRBV20-1 to TRBJ2-1; the D call from TCRdb, TRBD1, cannot be confirmed without DNA. The sample was blood. The CDR3 region is CSAHRPGDEQFF.